This is a list of T cell receptor beta chains from one sample in a study of cytomegalovirus exposure and HLA in healthy donors. The protocol was immunoSEQ multiplex PCR, while the TCRdb copy is restricted to in-frame clones and leaves out a portion. The profile shows 45,000 to 60,000 clones, approximately 73% of them singletons. The sample comprised PBMCs. The receptors here all came from a man between 18 and 29 years old in good health and CMV-seronegative. Each CDR3 is given with its conserved first and last residue. D genes are given only for firm matches. Part of the rows lack a size; the others show once, few, many or a class for expanded clones.

clone size | J gene | D gene | V gene | CDR3 protein | CDR3 DNA
. | TRBJ2-7 | . | TRBV11-1 | CASSRAQYNYEQYF | TGTGCCAGCAGCCGAGCGCAATACAACTACGAGCAGTACTTC
few | TRBJ2-7 | TRBD1 | TRBV7-9 | CASSSDRSSYEQYF | TGTGCCAGCAGCTCGGACAGGAGCTCCTACGAGCAGTACTTC
. | TRBJ2-3 | . | TRBV30 | CAWSLGEVTDTQYF | TGTGCCTGGAGTCTCGGGGAGGTCACAGATACGCAGTATTTT
. | TRBJ2-1 | . | TRBV5-1 | CASSSRDLDNEQFF | TGCGCCAGCAGCTCCCGGGACTTGGACAATGAGCAGTTCTTC
. | TRBJ1-1 | . | TRBV18 | CASSPLEAAGDTEAFF | TGTGCCAGCTCACCTCTTGAGGCCGCCGGTGACACTGAAGCTTTCTTT
. | TRBJ1-1 | . | TRBV11-2 | CASSLKGDAFF | TGTGCCAGCAGCTTAAAGGGGGACGCTTTCTTT
once | TRBJ2-2 | TRBD2 | TRBV5-1 | CASSDRTSGTGELFF | TGCGCCAGCAGCGACCGGACTAGCGGGACCGGGGAGCTGTTTTTT
. | TRBJ1-2 | TRBD1 | TRBV6-5 | CASSYRTGGYGYTF | TGTGCCAGCAGTTACCGGACAGGGGGCTATGGCTACACCTTC
. | TRBJ2-5 | TRBD1 | TRBV5-4 | CASSSSGTAAQETQYF | TGTGCCAGCAGCTCCTCCGGGACAGCCGCCCAAGAGACCCAGTACTTC
. | TRBJ2-7 | TRBD1 | TRBV13 | CASSSIDRAYEQYF | TGTGCCAGCAGCTCAATCGACAGGGCTTACGAGCAGTACTTC
once | TRBJ1-2 | . | TRBV6-5 | CASSNRTEYGYTF | TGTGCCAGCAGTAACAGGACAGAATATGGCTACACCTTC
. | TRBJ2-5 | TRBD2 | TRBV6-1 | CASSENPTSVETQYF | TGTGCCAGCAGTGAAAACCCGACTAGCGTGGAGACCCAGTACTTC
. | TRBJ1-3 | TRBD1 | TRBV15 | CATSRLLGQASGNTIYF | TGTGCCACCAGCAGACTGCTGGGACAGGCCTCTGGAAACACCATATATTTT
. | TRBJ2-7 | TRBD2 | TRBV10-3 | CAIKASGRKTEQYF | TGTGCCATCAAAGCTAGCGGGAGGAAAACCGAGCAGTACTTC
. | TRBJ2-1 | . | TRBV30 | CAWSDGNYNEQFF | TGTGCCTGGAGTGACGGGAACTACAATGAGCAGTTCTTC
. | TRBJ1-1 | TRBD1 | TRBV29-1 | CSVDKGARGAEAFF | TGCAGCGTTGATAAGGGGGCGCGGGGTGCTGAAGCTTTCTTT
. | TRBJ1-1 | TRBD1 | TRBV29-1 | CSVDRGPEAFF | TGCAGCGTGGACAGGGGGCCTGAAGCTTTCTTT
. | TRBJ1-4 | . | TRBV27 | CASSLGGNEKLFF | TGTGCCAGCAGTTTGGGGGGAAATGAAAAACTGTTTTTT
. | TRBJ2-7 | . | TRBV7-9 | CASSLTSSSYEQYF | TGTGCCAGCAGCTTAACTAGCAGCAGTTACGAGCAGTACTTC
. | TRBJ1-2 | . | TRBV10-3 | CAISDTVNYGYTF | TGTGCCATCAGTGACACAGTCAACTATGGCTACACCTTC
. | TRBJ1-1 | . | TRBV19 | CASKAGWATEAFF | TGTGCCAGTAAAGCAGGCTGGGCCACTGAAGCTTTCTTT
. | TRBJ2-3 | TRBD2 | TRBV9 | CASKAGAADTQYF | TGTGCCAGCAAAGCGGGAGCCGCCGATACGCAGTATTTT
. | TRBJ2-5 | . | TRBV6-5 | CASSYWAGGVQETQYF | TGTGCCAGCAGTTACTGGGCGGGCGGTGTGCAAGAGACCCAGTACTTC
. | TRBJ1-2 | . | TRBV28 | CASRRPMSGYGYTF | TGTGCCAGCAGGCGTCCAATGTCGGGTTATGGCTACACCTTC
. | TRBJ1-2 | TRBD1 | TRBV5-1 | CASSSSDRRGSDYGYTF | TGCGCCAGCAGCTCATCGGACAGGCGGGGCTCAGACTATGGCTACACCTTC
. | TRBJ2-3 | . | TRBV4-3 | CASSQDWLSGDTQYF | TGCGCCAGCAGCCAAGATTGGCTTAGCGGAGATACGCAGTATTTT
once | TRBJ2-7 | TRBD2 | TRBV28 | CASRASGSSYEQYF | TGTGCCAGCAGAGCTAGCGGTAGCTCCTACGAGCAGTACTTC
. | TRBJ2-5 | TRBD2 | TRBV7-2 | CASSSGLAGTKQETQYF | TGTGCCAGCAGCTCCGGACTAGCGGGCACTAAACAAGAGACCCAGTACTTC
few | TRBJ2-7 | . | TRBV5-6 | CASSFRSRSYEQYF | TGTGCCAGCAGCTTTAGATCTAGATCCTACGAGCAGTACTTC
. | TRBJ2-7 | . | TRBV6-5 | CASSYRSPGSEQYF | TGTGCCAGCAGTTACAGGTCCCCGGGGAGCGAGCAGTACTTC
. | TRBJ2-2 | . | TRBV27 | CASKGTSLTGELFF | TGTGCCAGCAAAGGGACAAGCCTCACCGGGGAGCTGTTTTTT
. | TRBJ2-1 | . | TRBV5-6 | CASSLVAVGVYNEQFF | TGTGCCAGCAGCCTGGTAGCGGTTGGGGTCTACAATGAGCAGTTCTTC
. | TRBJ1-2 | TRBD1 | TRBV28 | CASRRDSLNYGYTF | TGTGCCAGTCGTAGGGACAGCCTTAACTATGGCTACACCTTC
. | TRBJ2-5 | TRBD2 | TRBV4-1 | CASSQDGVGAGVVETQYF | TGCGCCAGCAGCCAAGATGGGGTGGGAGCGGGAGTGGTGGAGACCCAGTACTTC